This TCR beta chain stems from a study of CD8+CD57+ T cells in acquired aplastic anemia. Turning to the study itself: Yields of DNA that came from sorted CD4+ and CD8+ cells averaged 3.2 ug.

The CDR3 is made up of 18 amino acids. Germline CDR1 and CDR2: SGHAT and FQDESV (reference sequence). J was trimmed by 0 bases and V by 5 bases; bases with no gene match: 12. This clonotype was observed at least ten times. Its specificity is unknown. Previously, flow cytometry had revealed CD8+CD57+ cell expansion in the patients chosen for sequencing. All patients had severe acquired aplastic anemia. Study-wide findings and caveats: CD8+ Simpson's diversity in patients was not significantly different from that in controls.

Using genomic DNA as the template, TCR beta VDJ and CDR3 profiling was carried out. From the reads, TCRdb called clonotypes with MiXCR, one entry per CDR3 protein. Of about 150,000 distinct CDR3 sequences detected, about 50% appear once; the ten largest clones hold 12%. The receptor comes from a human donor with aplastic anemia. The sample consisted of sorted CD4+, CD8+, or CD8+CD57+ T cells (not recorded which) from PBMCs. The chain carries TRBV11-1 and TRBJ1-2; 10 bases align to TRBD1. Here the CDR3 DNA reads TGTGCCAGCAGCCCCCTGGGGACAGGGGAGATCGCTAACTATGGCTACACCTTC. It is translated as CASSPLGTGEIANYGYTF.